The sequence of this T cell receptor (beta chain) was determined in a study of blood T cell repertoires in COVID-19. Sequenced by immunoSEQ multiplex PCR; TCRdb stores in-frame clones only, minus some. Of roughly 430,000 clones listed, 88% were seen once; the top ten hold roughly 1.9%. CDR3 length: 15 residues. After removal of 3 bases from V and 5 bases from J, the junction contained 0 bases not matched to a gene. Germline values: CDR1 MGHRA, CDR2 YSYEKL. This clone was seen only once. Material: PBMCs or T cells enriched from blood (not recorded which). The chain is built from TRBV4-1 and TRBJ2-1, with 14 bases matching TRBD2. The source of this sequence is a woman in her forties with acute COVID-19. The CDR3 spells CASSQGLAGDNEQFF. In DNA form, the CDR3 reads TGCGCCAGCAGCCAGGGACTAGCGGGGGACAATGAGCAGTTCTTC.